Listed below are T cell receptor beta chains from one sample, sequenced in a study of radiotherapy plus CTLA-4 blockade in lung cancer. Assay used: immunoSEQ multiplex PCR; TCRdb lists only in-frame clones, some missing. The top ten hold 9.5% to 10% of the sample, which has some 73,000 clones, roughly 74% seen once. Here the sequenced sample was peripheral blood, taken from a patient treated with radiotherapy plus ipilimumab. These receptors came from a human donor with non-small cell lung cancer whose response to radiotherapy plus ipilimumab could not be evaluated. Each CDR3 is given with its conserved first and last residue. D genes are given only for firm matches. Size values are once, few and many counts, or a class for expanded clones, and some rows have none.

CDR3nt	CDR3aa	v_gene	j_gene	abundance	d_gene
TGTGCCAGTAGTATTTGGGACTGGTGGACTGAAGCTTTCTTT	CASSIWDWWTEAFF	TRBV19	TRBJ1-1	-	-
TGTGCCAGCAGCCTGGGACAGAGAGCCTACGAGCAGTACTTC	CASSLGQRAYEQYF	TRBV2	TRBJ2-7	-	TRBD1
TGTGCCAGCTCACCCCCGAACAGGGGGTCCTACAATGAGCAGTTCTTC	CASSPPNRGSYNEQFF	TRBV18	TRBJ2-1	-	TRBD1
TGTGCCAGCAGTTTATCGCCCGGGGGGGGGACACCCTATGGCTACACCTTC	CASSLSPGGGTPYGYTF	TRBV27	TRBJ1-2	-	-
TGTGCCAGCAGCCCCTCCGGGACAGGGGGAGATGGTGAAGCTTTCTTT	CASSPSGTGGDGEAFF	TRBV11-3	TRBJ1-1	-	TRBD1
TGTGCCAGCAGTTACGAGTGGGCCAGCCACGAGCAGTACTTC	CASSYEWASHEQYF	TRBV6-5	TRBJ2-7	once	-
TGTGCCACCAGCGGGGACAGGGGGCAGACTGAAGCTTTCTTT	CATSGDRGQTEAFF	TRBV15	TRBJ1-1	-	TRBD1
TGTGCCAGCAGTGAACGCCCTCGGGGGTCCTACGAGCAGTACTTC	CASSERPRGSYEQYF	TRBV2	TRBJ2-7	-	-
TGTGCCTGGAGTGTTCGGGGGAGCGAGCAGTACTTC	CAWSVRGSEQYF	TRBV30	TRBJ2-7	-	-
TGTGCCAGCAGTTCAACAGGGGGCGCCGTCGGAGGCTACACCTTC	CASSSTGGAVGGYTF	TRBV5-8	TRBJ1-2	-	TRBD1
TGTGCCAGCTCACCCTACAGGGGGGCGGATCAGCCCCAGCATTTT	CASSPYRGADQPQHF	TRBV18	TRBJ1-5	once	TRBD1
TGTGCCATCCGTTCCGGGACTTACACTGAAGCTTTCTTT	CAIRSGTYTEAFF	TRBV10-3	TRBJ1-1	-	-
TGTGCCAGCAGCCTGGACAGGGTTCACACTGAAGCTTTCTTT	CASSLDRVHTEAFF	TRBV11-2	TRBJ1-1	-	TRBD1
TGTGCCACCAGCAGAGAAAAGGGGGGGGCCGCGGAAAAACTGTTTTTT	CATSREKGGAAEKLFF	TRBV15	TRBJ1-4	-	-
TGCGCCAGCAGCCAATACCGGGACAGCTATGGCTACACCTTC	CASSQYRDSYGYTF	TRBV4-3	TRBJ1-2	-	TRBD1
TGTGCCAGCAGCTTCGTAGGGGCTGGCGAGCAGTACTTC	CASSFVGAGEQYF	TRBV5-5	TRBJ2-7	once	-
TGTGCCAGTAGTCGCTATTCAAGTACAGATACGCAGTATTTT	CASSRYSSTDTQYF	TRBV19	TRBJ2-3	-	-
TGCGCCAGCAGCTTGGATGGCCCTCAGCCCCAGCATTTT	CASSLDGPQPQHF	TRBV5-1	TRBJ1-5	once	-
TGCGCCAGCAGCCCCATGTCGGGGGGATGGTCCTACGAGCAGTACTTC	CASSPMSGGWSYEQYF	TRBV5-1	TRBJ2-7	-	TRBD2
TGTGCCAGCAGCCAAGAGGGGCTGGGACTAGCGGGTCACTACGAGCAGTACTTC	CASSQEGLGLAGHYEQYF	TRBV4-2	TRBJ2-7	-	TRBD2
TGTGCCAGCAGTGACTGGGACAGGGGGGAAAAACTGTTTTTT	CASSDWDRGEKLFF	TRBV6-1	TRBJ1-4	few	TRBD1
TGTGCCAGCAGCCAAGAGGGCACTAGCGGGGGTATTATGGATACGCAGTATTTT	CASSQEGTSGGIMDTQYF	TRBV4-2	TRBJ2-3	once	TRBD2
TGTGCCAGCAGCCAGAGGATTGGAAACACCATATATTTT	CASSQRIGNTIYF	TRBV11-2	TRBJ1-3	-	-
TGTGCCAGCAGCTCGGACACGGGAGAGACCCAGTACTTC	CASSSDTGETQYF	TRBV7-3	TRBJ2-5	-	-
TGTGCCAGCAGTACTCGACTAGCGGGAGGGTACGAGCAGTACTTC	CASSTRLAGGYEQYF	TRBV6-1	TRBJ2-7	-	TRBD2
TGTGCCAGCAGCGTAGGACCCCGGGAGGCCCCCTACGAGCAGTACTTC	CASSVGPREAPYEQYF	TRBV9	TRBJ2-7	-	TRBD2
TGTGCCAGCAGTGTGCAAGACAGGGTCACAGATACGCAGTATTTT	CASSVQDRVTDTQYF	TRBV6-1	TRBJ2-3	-	TRBD1
TGTGCCAGCAGAGTAGCGGGGCAACGAGAGCTGTTTTTT	CASRVAGQRELFF	TRBV6-5	TRBJ2-2	-	TRBD2
TGTGCCAGCAGTTCGGGACAGGGGGACAATTCACCCCTCCACTTT	CASSSGQGDNSPLHF	TRBV28	TRBJ1-6	-	TRBD1
TGTGCCAGTAGTACGCTCCGGGAGGGCGACGAGCAGTACTTC	CASSTLREGDEQYF	TRBV19	TRBJ2-7	-	TRBD2
TGTGCCAGCAGCTCTTATAACGAGCAGTACTTC	CASSSYNEQYF	TRBV7-2	TRBJ2-7	-	-
TGTGCCAGTAGTATGGGGCCAAACTATGGCTACACCTTC	CASSMGPNYGYTF	TRBV19	TRBJ1-2	-	-
TGTGCCAGCAGTGCTACAGGGGGTGGTTATCAGTACTTC	CASSATGGGYQYF	TRBV2	TRBJ2-4	-	TRBD1
TGTGCCAGCAAGGCAGGGGCGGACACTGAAGCTTTCTTT	CASKAGADTEAFF	TRBV2	TRBJ1-1	-	-
TGTGCCAGCAGTTTGGTCGGGTCGTACGAGCAGTACTTC	CASSLVGSYEQYF	TRBV27	TRBJ2-7	-	-
TGTGCCAGTAGTATATCCGCTAGCTCTGGGGCCAACGTCCTGACTTTC	CASSISASSGANVLTF	TRBV19	TRBJ2-6	-	-
TGTGCCTGGACAGGGGGAAGATCTGAAGCTTTCTTT	CAWTGGRSEAFF	TRBV30	TRBJ1-1	-	TRBD1
TGTGCCAGCAGCGGAACAGGGTTGAGCTCCTACAATGAGCAGTTCTTC	CASSGTGLSSYNEQFF	TRBV9	TRBJ2-1	-	-
TGTGCCAGCAGTGCCCGGCGGGGGAACACCGGGGAGCTGTTTTTT	CASSARRGNTGELFF	TRBV6-1	TRBJ2-2	-	-
TGTGCCAGCAGTTTACTTGGACTAGCGGGAGGAGGCCGATACACCGGGGAGCTGTTTTTT	CASSLLGLAGGGRYTGELFF	TRBV27	TRBJ2-2	-	TRBD2
TGTGCCAGCAGCGTCCAACAGTCGCGGGCTGAAAAACTGTTTTTT	CASSVQQSRAEKLFF	TRBV9	TRBJ1-4	-	-
TGTGCCAGTAGTGCCGGGACAGCGGCCTACGAGCAGTACTTC	CASSAGTAAYEQYF	TRBV19	TRBJ2-7	-	TRBD1
TGTGCCAGCAGCGTTTCTAGCGGGAGAGCGCCAGATACGCAGTATTTT	CASSVSSGRAPDTQYF	TRBV9	TRBJ2-3	-	TRBD2
TGTGCCAGCAGTGGCCCGACTAGCGGGATTCTATCCGGCCCATCCTTC	CASSGPTSGILSGPSF	TRBV2	TRBJ2-7	-	TRBD2
TGTGCCAGCAGTTACCATGGGACAGGTGAAGCTTTCTTT	CASSYHGTGEAFF	TRBV6-5	TRBJ1-1	few	TRBD1
TGCGCCAGCAGCACCGGGACTAGCAGCTCCTACGAGCAGTACTTC	CASSTGTSSSYEQYF	TRBV5-1	TRBJ2-7	-	TRBD2
TGTGCCAGCAGGGAAGAAGCGGGGACCAACACCGGGGAGCTGTTTTTT	CASREEAGTNTGELFF	TRBV9	TRBJ2-2	-	TRBD2
TGTGCCTGGAGTGTAATTAGTATAGATACGCAGTATTTT	CAWSVISIDTQYF	TRBV30	TRBJ2-3	-	-
TGTGCCACCAGCAGAGATCAGGGAACTGAAGCTTTCTTT	CATSRDQGTEAFF	TRBV15	TRBJ1-1	few	-
TGTGCCAGCAGTGGGTTCGGAGGTACGGATACGCAGTATTTT	CASSGFGGTDTQYF	TRBV6-1	TRBJ2-3	once	-
TGTGCCACCAGCAGAGAAAGGTTCGGCGACAGGGACTATGGCTACACCTTC	CATSRERFGDRDYGYTF	TRBV15	TRBJ1-2	-	TRBD1
TGTGCCAGCAGTTCTACGAAGAGCGGGAGCTCCTACAATGAGCAGTTCTTC	CASSSTKSGSSYNEQFF	TRBV27	TRBJ2-1	-	TRBD2
TGTGCCAGCAGTCAGTCACAGGTCTTCGGCAATCAGCCCCAGCATTTT	CASSQSQVFGNQPQHF	TRBV28	TRBJ1-5	-	-